Listed below are T cell receptor beta chains from one sample, sequenced in a study of T cells in localized non-small cell lung cancer. Method: immunoSEQ multiplex PCR; TCRdb's copy keeps in-frame clones and lacks some. The table has 70,000 or so clones, roughly 84% seen once. The starting material was peripheral blood, obtained before any cancer treatment. These receptor sequences come from a female donor over 55 with stage I lung adenocarcinoma. The CDR3 runs from the conserved cysteine through the conserved F or W. The order of the fields is clone size, CDR3 length, J gene, D gene, V gene, CDR3 DNA, CDR3 protein. A D gene is named only where the DNA matches it firmly. Clone size, where shown, is once, few, many, or a class for clones that have expanded.

.,14,TRBJ2-5,.,TRBV11-2,TGTGCCAGCAGCCCCATCGGGGTTGGCGAGACCCAGTACTTC,CASSPIGVGETQYF
.,16,TRBJ2-3,TRBD1,TRBV10-3,TGTGCCATCAGCCGTACAGGGGTAGGAGAGACAGATACGCAGTATTTT,CAISRTGVGETDTQYF
.,12,TRBJ1-1,.,TRBV19,TGTGCCAGTAGTCCCGGGACAAGTGAAGCTTTCTTT,CASSPGTSEAFF
.,14,TRBJ1-6,.,TRBV2,TGTGCCAGCGTAGAGAGGGCGGGGAATTCACCCCTCCACTTT,CASVERAGNSPLHF
once,16,TRBJ2-1,TRBD2,TRBV18,TGTGCCAGCTCAGGACCGGGAGGGGTCTCCTACAATGAGCAGTTCTTC,CASSGPGGVSYNEQFF
.,15,TRBJ2-7,.,TRBV13,TGTGCCAGCAGCTTAGGAACAGGTTTAGGCTACGAGCAGTACTTC,CASSLGTGLGYEQYF
.,12,TRBJ1-2,TRBD1,TRBV27,TGTGCCAGCTCCGACAGGGGGCTTGGCTACACCTTC,CASSDRGLGYTF
.,14,TRBJ2-1,.,TRBV5-1,TGCGCCAGCAGCTTATCCCGGGCCGACAATGAGCAGTTCTTC,CASSLSRADNEQFF
.,14,TRBJ1-2,TRBD1,TRBV5-1,TGCGCCAGCAGCTTGGGGGACAGGGGGCTCGGCTACACCTTC,CASSLGDRGLGYTF
.,16,TRBJ2-1,.,TRBV7-3,TGTGCCAGCAGCACAAAGGAGCGGAGGGCTTACAATGAGCAGTTCTTC,CASSTKERRAYNEQFF
.,16,TRBJ1-1,TRBD1,TRBV11-3,TGTGCCAGCAGCTTAGGTGGGACAGGGGGGGACACTGAAGCTTTCTTT,CASSLGGTGGDTEAFF
.,18,TRBJ2-2,TRBD2,TRBV15,TGTGCCACCAGCAGAGATTGGACTAGCGGGACGAACACCGGGGAGCTGTTTTTT,CATSRDWTSGTNTGELFF
.,19,TRBJ1-4,TRBD1,TRBV23-1,TGCGCCAGCAGTCTTCGGCGGGAGGGACAGGGTATTTCTAATGAAAAACTGTTTTTT,CASSLRREGQGISNEKLFF
.,17,TRBJ1-1,.,TRBV7-2,TGTGCCAGCAGCCCACTGACTGCGGCCAGCAAGAACACTGAAGCTTTCTTT,CASSPLTAASKNTEAFF
.,14,TRBJ2-1,.,TRBV19,TGTGCCAGTAGCCTAGGGCAGGGTGTACATGAGCAGTTCTTC,CASSLGQGVHEQFF